These T cell receptor beta chains were read from a single sample in a study of human T cells and chemical hapten exposure. TCRdb reanalysed the RACE reads using MiXCR and keeps one entry per CDR3 protein. This sample has around 47,000 distinct CDR3 sequences, with around 3.4% found just once. The sample consisted of whole blood. These receptor sequences come from a human donor in good health. Some clones in this sample may be carry-over from other donors' samples. Each CDR3 is given with its conserved first and last residue. A D gene is named only where the DNA matches it firmly. Clone sizes are given selectively: once, few, many, or a class where the clone is expanded.

>-|TRBV7-8|TRBJ1-4|few
TGTGCCAGCAGCCGCAGACAGGCACCAACTAATGAAAAACTGTTTTTT
CASSRRQAPTNEKLFF
>TRBD1|TRBV29-1|TRBJ2-2|many
TGCAGCGTTGTAACAGGGGCGGGCTCGAAGAACACCGGGGAGCTGTTTTTT
CSVVTGAGSKNTGELFF
>TRBD1|TRBV28|TRBJ2-7|many
TGTGCCAGCAGTTCCGTTTACAGGGGCTGGGACGAGCAGTACTTC
CASSSVYRGWDEQYF
>TRBD1|TRBV6-5|TRBJ1-1|many
TGTGCCGTGTACAGGGGGGTAGGGACTGAAGCTTTCTTT
CAVYRGVGTEAFF
>-|TRBV2|TRBJ2-7|-
TGTGCCAGCTCCCTGTCCGGGACTCCTGACTACGAGCAGTACTTC
CASSLSGTPDYEQYF
>-|TRBV7-9|TRBJ1-1|-
TGTGCCAGCAGCTTAGCCCTGGGACAACCGAACACTGAAGCTTTCTTT
CASSLALGQPNTEAFF
>TRBD1|TRBV11-3|TRBJ2-1|many
TGTGCCAGCAGCTTGGAGGGACAGGGTGAGCAGTTCTTC
CASSLEGQGEQFF
>-|TRBV18|TRBJ2-7|few
TGTGCCAGCTCACCACCGGCAGGGGGAGGGTACGAGCAGTACTTC
CASSPPAGGGYEQYF
>-|TRBV24-1|TRBJ1-5|-
TGTGCCACCAGTGATCCCAATCAGCCCCAGCATTTT
CATSDPNQPQHF
>-|TRBV20-1|TRBJ1-4|-
TGCAGTGCTAGATTCGCTGCAACTAATGAAAAACTGTTTTTT
CSARFAATNEKLFF
>-|TRBV7-3|TRBJ1-1|many
TGTGCCAGCAGTTATCCAGGGCACCCGAACACTGAAGCTTTCTTT
CASSYPGHPNTEAFF
>TRBD1|TRBV6-5|TRBJ1-5|many
TGTGCCAGCAGGCCGGGACAGCTTAGCAATCAGCCCCAGCATTTT
CASRPGQLSNQPQHF
>-|TRBV6-2/TRBV6-3|TRBJ2-1|few
TGTGCCAGCAGTTCCTTGACAGTTTACAATGAGCAGTTCTTC
CASSSLTVYNEQFF
>-|TRBV19|TRBJ2-5|many
TGTGCCAGTAGTATAACCGAAAAAGAGACCCAGTACTTC
CASSITEKETQYF
>-|TRBV20-1|TRBJ2-7|many
TGCAGTGCGCGAAGCGGCTATACCTACGAGCAGTACTTC
CSARSGYTYEQYF
>-|TRBV10-1|TRBJ1-5|few
TGCGCCAGCAGTATGGGGCCCGATCAGCCCCAGCATTTT
CASSMGPDQPQHF
>-|TRBV28|TRBJ2-7|many
TGTGCCAGCACCGGTGGGCGGACCACCTACGAGCAGTACTTC
CASTGGRTTYEQYF
>TRBD2|TRBV11-2|TRBJ2-4|few
TGTGCCAGCAGCTCCGTCCGGACTAGCGGGAAAGGGGGGCGTGGCATTCAGTACTTC
CASSSVRTSGKGGRGIQYF
>-|TRBV12-3/TRBV12-4|TRBJ2-7|many
TGTGCCAGCAGTTTTTCGGGGCAGGGTTACGAGCAGTACTTC
CASSFSGQGYEQYF
>TRBD1|TRBV9|TRBJ2-5|many
TGTGCCAGCAGCCCCTCGACAGGGATAATGGAGACCCAGTACTTC
CASSPSTGIMETQYF
>-|TRBV20-1|TRBJ1-6|many
TGCAGTGCTAGAAGGCAGGAGACTTATAATTCACCCCTCCACTTT
CSARRQETYNSPLHF
>-|TRBV28|TRBJ2-7|many
TGTGCCAGCAGTTTAGGGAGATCCGAGCAGTACTTC
CASSLGRSEQYF
>-|TRBV6-4|TRBJ2-3|many
TGTGCCAGCAGTGATAGTGGGAGCACAGATACGCAGTATTTT
CASSDSGSTDTQYF
>-|TRBV20-1|TRBJ1-2|many
TGCAGTGCTACCCTAGAGGGGCTCGGCTATGGCTACACCTTC
CSATLEGLGYGYTF
>-|TRBV28|TRBJ2-3|many
TGTGCCATCCCTGGAGGGGAGGTGGGAGATACGCAGTATTTT
CAIPGGEVGDTQYF
>-|TRBV27|TRBJ1-1|few
TGTGCCAGCAATGGGGCAGCCCAGGCAACTTTCTTT
CASNGAAQATFF
>-|TRBV9|TRBJ1-3|-
TGTGCCAGCAGCCTAGGACACCAGGGCTCGGGAAACACCATATATTTT
CASSLGHQGSGNTIYF
>TRBD1|TRBV27|TRBJ2-5|many
TGTGCCAGCAGTTTGACGGACAGGGAATGGGAGACCCAGTACTTC
CASSLTDREWETQYF
>TRBD1|TRBV10-3|TRBJ1-1|few
TGTGCCATCAGTGTTGTGACAGGGGGCTGGACTGAAGCTTTCTTT
CAISVVTGGWTEAFF
>-|TRBV18|TRBJ1-4|few
TGTGCCAGCTCACCGCTCGGGGAAAAACTGTTTTTT
CASSPLGEKLFF
>TRBD2|TRBV6-5|TRBJ2-3|many
TGTGCCAGCAGTTACTCGCCTAGCGGGAGACCTGGCACAGATACGCAGTATTTT
CASSYSPSGRPGTDTQYF
>TRBD1|TRBV7-9|TRBJ1-5|many
TGTGCCAGCAGCGGGGACAGGGGGCGTATCAATCAGCCCCAGCATTTT
CASSGDRGRINQPQHF
>-|TRBV6-5|TRBJ2-2|few
TGTGCCAGCAGTGAAGACTGGAACACCGGGGAGCTGTTTTTT
CASSEDWNTGELFF
>TRBD2|TRBV6-6|TRBJ2-3|-
TGTGCCAGCGGGGGGGATTATACGCAGTATTTT
CASGGDYTQYF
>TRBD2|TRBV27|TRBJ2-3|many
TGTGCCAGCAGTGAAACAGATAGCGGGAGTGGAGATACGCAGTATTTT
CASSETDSGSGDTQYF
>-|TRBV2|TRBJ2-3|many
TGTGCCAGCAGGGGACCCAGCACAGATACGCAGTATTTT
CASRGPSTDTQYF
>-|TRBV2|TRBJ2-7|many
TGTGCCAGCAGTGAAGAGGGTAGGCACGAGCAGTACTTC
CASSEEGRHEQYF
>-|TRBV7-9|TRBJ2-5|many
TGTGCCAGCAGGGACGGGACCCTCCTATTGAAGGAGCAAGAGACCCAGTACTTC
CASRDGTLLLKEQETQYF
>TRBD1|TRBV20-1|TRBJ1-5|-
TGCAGTGCGGGACAGGGGGCGGCCAGCAATCAGCCCCAGCATTTT
CSAGQGAASNQPQHF
>-|TRBV7-2|TRBJ2-1|-
TGTGCCAGCAGCTCTTACCCGGAAGGCTACAATGAGCAGTTCTTC
CASSSYPEGYNEQFF